This T cell receptor beta chain was sequenced for a study of vaccination and CD4 T cells after COVID-19. Sequenced with the Oncomine TCR Beta short-read assay was DNA taken from cultured CD4+ T cells. TCRdb re-called the PCR reads through MiXCR, storing one row per CDR3 protein. Among approximately 17,000 distinct CDR3 sequences listed, roughly half were seen once. Regarding this clonotype: The antigen remains unidentified.

V shed 8 bases and J 2 bases; nucleotides not matched to a gene: 15. CDR1 MGHRA and CDR2 YSYEKL come from the germline V gene. CDR3 length: 18 residues. Sample treatment: roughly 11-day PBMC culture with coronavirus spike peptide pools or control peptides (ViraFEST assay). This clonotype originated in a human donor who had recovered from COVID-19. This specimen consisted of CD4+ T cells from blood, cultured in vitro, obtained before SARS-CoV-2 vaccination. V usage is TRBV4-1 and J usage is TRBJ1-1, with 12 bases lining up with TRBD1. CDR3 residues: CASSISLWDRGLNTEAFF. The CDR3 DNA reads TGCGCCAGCTCGATATCTTTGTGGGACAGGGGGCTCAACACTGAAGCTTTCTTT.